The T cell receptor (beta chain) under discussion was sequenced for a study of T cell repertoires in cytomegalovirus infection. In germline, CDR1 is SGHDT, CDR2 YYEEEE. J gave up 2 bases and V 4 bases, and 6 bases lay outside the gene matches. There are 15 residues in the CDR3. MiXCR, run by TCRdb on the reads, gives a single entry per CDR3 protein. Among 400,000 to 550,000 distinct CDR3 sequences, around 10% were seen once, and the ten largest hold around 9.6%. This clonotype came up a few times. This clonotype originated in a human donor in good health (CMV status not recorded). Some clones in this sample may be carry-over from other donors' samples. Material for sequencing was PBMCs. This chain connects TRBV5-6 to TRBJ1-2; 9 nucleotides align to TRBD1. CDR3 DNA sequence: TGTGCCAGCAGCCCCTGGGGACAGGGAAACTATGGCTACACCTTC. Translation gives CASSPWGQGNYGYTF. Complete variable domain (other parts from reference TRBV5-6 and TRBJ1-2): DAGVTQSPTHLIKTRGQQVTLRCSPKSGHDTVSWYQQALGQGPQFIFQYYEEEERQRGNFPDRFSGHQFPNYSSELNVNALLLGDSALYLCASSPWGQGNYGYTFGSGTRLTVV.